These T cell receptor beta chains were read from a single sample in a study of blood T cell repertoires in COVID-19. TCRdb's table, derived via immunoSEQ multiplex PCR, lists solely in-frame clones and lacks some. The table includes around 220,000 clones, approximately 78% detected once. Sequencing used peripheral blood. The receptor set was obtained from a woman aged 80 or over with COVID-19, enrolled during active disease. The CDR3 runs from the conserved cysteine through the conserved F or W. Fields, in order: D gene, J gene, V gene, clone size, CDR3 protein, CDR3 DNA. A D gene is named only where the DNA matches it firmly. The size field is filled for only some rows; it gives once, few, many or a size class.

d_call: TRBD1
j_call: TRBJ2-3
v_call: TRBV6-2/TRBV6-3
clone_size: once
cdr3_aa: CASSLTGGTDTQYF
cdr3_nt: TGTGCCAGCAGTCTTACAGGGGGGACAGATACGCAGTATTTT

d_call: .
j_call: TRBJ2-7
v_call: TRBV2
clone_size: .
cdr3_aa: CASSEELYEQYF
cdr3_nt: TGTGCCAGCAGTGAAGAGCTATACGAGCAGTACTTC

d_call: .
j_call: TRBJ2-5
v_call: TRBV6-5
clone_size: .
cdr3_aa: CASSYSTSGRGTQYF
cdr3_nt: TGTGCCAGCAGTTATTCAACTTCTGGTAGAGGGACCCAGTACTTC

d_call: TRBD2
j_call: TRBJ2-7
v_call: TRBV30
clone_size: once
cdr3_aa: CAWTTGTSIYEQYF
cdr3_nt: TGTGCCTGGACCACCGGGACTAGCATCTACGAGCAGTACTTC

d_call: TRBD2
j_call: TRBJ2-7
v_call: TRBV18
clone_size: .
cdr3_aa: CASSSGLEVSYEQYF
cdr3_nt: TGTGCCAGCTCATCCGGACTAGAGGTATCCTACGAGCAGTACTTC

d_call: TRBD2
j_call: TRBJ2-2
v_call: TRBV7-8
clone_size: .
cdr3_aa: CASSLGGRAAVDTGELFF
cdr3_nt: TGTGCCAGCAGCTTGGGCGGGAGGGCGGCGGTGGACACCGGGGAGCTGTTTTTT

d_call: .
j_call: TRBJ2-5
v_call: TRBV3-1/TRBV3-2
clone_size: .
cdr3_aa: CASSQDRWGRETQYF
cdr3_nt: TGTGCCAGCAGCCAAGATCGGTGGGGCAGGGAGACCCAGTACTTC

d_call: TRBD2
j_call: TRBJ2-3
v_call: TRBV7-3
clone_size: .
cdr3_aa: CASKYGTSGTDTQYF
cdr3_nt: TGTGCCAGCAAGTACGGGACTAGCGGTACAGATACGCAGTATTTT

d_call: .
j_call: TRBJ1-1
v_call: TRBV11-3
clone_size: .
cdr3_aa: CASSLGANTEAFF
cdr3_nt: TGTGCCAGCAGCTTAGGGGCAAACACTGAAGCTTTCTTT

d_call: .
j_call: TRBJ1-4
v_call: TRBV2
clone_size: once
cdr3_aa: CASMAETKKLFF
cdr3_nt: TGTGCCAGCATGGCGGAGACGAAAAAACTGTTTTTT

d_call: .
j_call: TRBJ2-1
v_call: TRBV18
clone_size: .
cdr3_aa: CASSPPRRGDYNEQFF
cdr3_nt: TGTGCCAGCTCACCACCCCGCAGGGGCGATTACAATGAGCAGTTCTTC

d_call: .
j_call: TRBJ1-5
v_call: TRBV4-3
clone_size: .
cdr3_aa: CASSQGQNRNQPQHF
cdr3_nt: TGCGCCAGCAGCCAAGGACAGAACCGAAATCAGCCCCAGCATTTT

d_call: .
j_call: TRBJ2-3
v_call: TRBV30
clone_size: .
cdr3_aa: CAGYRGGSTDTQYF
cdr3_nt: TGTGCCGGCTACAGAGGAGGAAGCACAGATACGCAGTATTTT

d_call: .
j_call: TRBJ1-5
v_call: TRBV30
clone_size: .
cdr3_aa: CAWSVRWAPELPQHF
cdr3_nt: TGTGCCTGGAGTGTACGTTGGGCCCCCGAGTTGCCCCAGCATTTT

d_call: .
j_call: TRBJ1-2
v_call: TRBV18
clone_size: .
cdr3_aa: CASSTLGMLYGYTF
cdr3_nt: TGTGCCAGCTCTACCTTGGGCATGCTCTATGGCTACACCTTC

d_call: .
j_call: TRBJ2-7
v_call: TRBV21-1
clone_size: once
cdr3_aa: CASSRARGSGEQYF
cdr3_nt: TGTGCCAGCAGCAGAGCCAGGGGGTCCGGCGAGCAGTACTTC

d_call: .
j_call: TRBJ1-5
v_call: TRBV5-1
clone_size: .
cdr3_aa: CATLAGVGNQPQHF
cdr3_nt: TGCGCCACCCTAGCAGGGGTGGGGAATCAGCCCCAGCATTTT

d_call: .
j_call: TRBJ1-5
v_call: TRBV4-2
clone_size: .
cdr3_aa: CASSQAGMTQHF
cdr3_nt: TGTGCCAGCAGCCAAGCAGGAATGACCCAGCATTTT

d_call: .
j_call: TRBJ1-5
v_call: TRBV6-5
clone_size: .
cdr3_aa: CASSSRRGQPQHF
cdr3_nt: TGTGCCAGCAGTTCCCGGAGAGGTCAGCCCCAGCATTTT

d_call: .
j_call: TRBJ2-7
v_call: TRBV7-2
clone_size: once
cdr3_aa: CASSLNPGYEQYF
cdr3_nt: TGTGCCAGCAGCTTAAATCCAGGCTACGAGCAGTACTTC

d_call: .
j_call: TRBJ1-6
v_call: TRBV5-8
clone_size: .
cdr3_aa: CASSLGGYGSPLHF
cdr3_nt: TGTGCCAGCAGCTTGGGAGGGTACGGTTCACCCCTCCACTTT

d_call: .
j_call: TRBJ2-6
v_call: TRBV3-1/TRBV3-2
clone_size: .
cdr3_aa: CASSQGLGSGANVLTF
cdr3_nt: TGTGCCAGCAGCCAAGGACTGGGCTCTGGGGCCAACGTCCTGACTTTC

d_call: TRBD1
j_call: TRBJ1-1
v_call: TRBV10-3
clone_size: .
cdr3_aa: CAIRLTGGVTEAFF
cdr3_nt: TGTGCCATCAGACTTACAGGGGGAGTCACTGAAGCTTTCTTT

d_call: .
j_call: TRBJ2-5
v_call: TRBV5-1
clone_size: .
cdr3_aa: CASSLESGPQETQYF
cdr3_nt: TGCGCCAGCAGCTTGGAGTCAGGTCCCCAAGAGACCCAGTACTTC

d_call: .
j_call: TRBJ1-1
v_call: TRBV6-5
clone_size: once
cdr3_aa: CASINRVTTEAFF
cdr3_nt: TGTGCCAGCATAAACAGGGTTACCACTGAAGCTTTCTTT

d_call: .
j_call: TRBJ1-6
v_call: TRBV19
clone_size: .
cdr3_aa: CASTPFRGDNSPLHF
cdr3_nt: TGTGCCAGTACCCCTTTCAGGGGTGACAATTCACCCCTCCACTTT

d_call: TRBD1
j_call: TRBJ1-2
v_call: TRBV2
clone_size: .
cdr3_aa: CAGGTGKGYTF
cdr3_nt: TGTGCCGGAGGGACAGGGAAAGGCTACACCTTC

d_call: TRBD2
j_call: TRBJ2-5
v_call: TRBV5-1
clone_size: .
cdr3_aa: CASSPHSGGKVETQYF
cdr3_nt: TGCGCCAGCAGCCCCCATTCGGGGGGTAAGGTTGAGACCCAGTACTTC

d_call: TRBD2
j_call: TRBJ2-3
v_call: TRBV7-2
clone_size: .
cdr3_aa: CASSPRASGPYTQYF
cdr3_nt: TGTGCCAGCAGCCCCAGGGCTAGCGGCCCCTATACGCAGTATTTT

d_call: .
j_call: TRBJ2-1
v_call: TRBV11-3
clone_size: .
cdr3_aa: CASSLERGGSFERSYNEQFF
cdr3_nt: TGTGCCAGCAGCTTAGAAAGGGGAGGATCATTCGAGCGGTCCTACAATGAGCAGTTCTTC

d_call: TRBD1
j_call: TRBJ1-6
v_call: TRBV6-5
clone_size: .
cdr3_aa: CASSSNRGALNSPLHF
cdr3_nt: TGTGCCAGCAGTTCAAACAGGGGGGCCTTAAATTCACCCCTCCACTTT

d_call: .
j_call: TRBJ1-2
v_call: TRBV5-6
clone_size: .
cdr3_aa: CASSLDSYGYTF
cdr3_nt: TGTGCCAGCAGCCTGGACTCTTATGGCTACACCTTC

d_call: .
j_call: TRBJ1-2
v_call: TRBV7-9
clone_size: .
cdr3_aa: CASSPTAQASYGYTF
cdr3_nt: TGTGCCAGCAGCCCGACCGCACAGGCCAGCTATGGCTACACCTTC

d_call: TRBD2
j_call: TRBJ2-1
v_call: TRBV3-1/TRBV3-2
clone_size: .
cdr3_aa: CASSQDWLAGGRRDEQFF
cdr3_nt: TGTGCCAGCAGCCAAGATTGGCTAGCGGGGGGCCGTAGGGATGAGCAGTTCTTC

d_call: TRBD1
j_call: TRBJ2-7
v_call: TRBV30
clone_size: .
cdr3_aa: CAWSGSGTGIEQYF
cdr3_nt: TGTGCCTGGAGCGGGAGCGGGACAGGGATCGAGCAGTACTTC

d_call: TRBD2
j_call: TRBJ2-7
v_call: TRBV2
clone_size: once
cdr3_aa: CASSGQGLAVHEQYF
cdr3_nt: TGTGCCAGCAGTGGGCAAGGACTAGCGGTACACGAGCAGTACTTC

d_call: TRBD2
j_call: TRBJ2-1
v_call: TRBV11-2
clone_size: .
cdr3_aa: CASSLGGLATYYNEQFF
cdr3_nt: TGTGCCAGCAGCTTAGGGGGACTAGCGACCTATTACAATGAGCAGTTCTTC

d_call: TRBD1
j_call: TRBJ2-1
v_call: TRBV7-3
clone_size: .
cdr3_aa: CASSKDRGWNEQFF
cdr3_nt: TGTGCCAGCAGCAAGGACAGGGGGTGGAATGAGCAGTTCTTC

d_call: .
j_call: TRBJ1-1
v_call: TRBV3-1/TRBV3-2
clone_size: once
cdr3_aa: CASSQGTGQMNTEAFF
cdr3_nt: TGTGCCAGCAGCCAAGGAACGGGACAAATGAACACTGAAGCTTTCTTT

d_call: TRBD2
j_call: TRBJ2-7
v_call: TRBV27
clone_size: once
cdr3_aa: CASSLMVPSGAYEQYF
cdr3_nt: TGTGCCAGCAGTTTAATGGTGCCTAGCGGAGCCTACGAGCAGTACTTC

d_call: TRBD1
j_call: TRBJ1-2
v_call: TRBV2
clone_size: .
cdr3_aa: CASAGQGLKGGGYTF
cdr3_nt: TGTGCCAGCGCGGGACAGGGACTAAAGGGGGGTGGCTACACCTTC

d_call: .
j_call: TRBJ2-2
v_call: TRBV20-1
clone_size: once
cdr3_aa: CSAPEAGELFF
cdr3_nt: TGCAGTGCACCCGAGGCCGGGGAGCTGTTTTTT

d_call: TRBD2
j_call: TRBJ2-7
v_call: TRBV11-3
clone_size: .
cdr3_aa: CASSRRDSGGAYEQYF
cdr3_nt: TGTGCCAGCAGCCGTCGCGATAGCGGGGGAGCCTACGAGCAGTACTTC

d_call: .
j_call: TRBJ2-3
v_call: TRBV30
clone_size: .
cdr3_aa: CACGRESTDTQYF
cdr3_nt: TGTGCCTGCGGCAGGGAAAGCACAGATACGCAGTATTTT

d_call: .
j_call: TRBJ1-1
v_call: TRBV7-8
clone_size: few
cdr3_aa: CASSTQGGVTEAFF
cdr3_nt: TGTGCCAGCAGCACCCAGGGAGGGGTCACTGAAGCTTTCTTT

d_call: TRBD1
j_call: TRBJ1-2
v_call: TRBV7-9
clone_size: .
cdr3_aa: CASSFKGATGDYGYTF
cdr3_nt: TGTGCCAGCAGCTTTAAAGGGGCTACAGGGGACTATGGCTACACCTTC